Included here is one TCR beta chain sequence, with context. The data were obtained in a study of blood T cell repertoires in COVID-19. Study-level information: The samples span acute and convalescent COVID-19 from the United States, Italy and Spain.

The authors' processing: For nucleated cells, counts were estimated from reference gene primer amplification. The protocol was immunoSEQ multiplex PCR, while the TCRdb copy is restricted to in-frame clones and leaves out a portion. The V and J calls and the clone size are those of that table, but D and trimming were determined from the DNA. The sample contains approximately 77,000 clones, approximately 79% of which appear only once. The CDR3 consists of 16 residues. The germline gives CDR1 SGHNT, CDR2 YENEEA. V was cut by 1 base and J by 1 base, with 10 bases left in between. Sample: peripheral blood. This TCR came from a man aged 65-85 years with active or convalescent COVID-19. This rearrangement joins TRBV11-3 to TRBJ2-2, with a tentative D call TRBD2 (6 bases). The CDR3 protein is CASSLVGGLNTGELFF. CDR3 bases: TGTGCCAGCAGCTTAGTGGGGGGACTGAACACCGGGGAGCTGTTTTTT.